This T cell receptor (beta chain) was retrieved from a study of PD-L1 blockade in urothelial cancer. Study-wide background: Blood underwent analysis 3 weeks (second dose) and 6 weeks after treatment began.

About this clone itself: Its antigen remains unknown.

Added to each PCR by spiking were synthetic TCR analog templates. Measured with immunoSEQ multiplex PCR; TCRdb has only the in-frame clones, and not every one. The sample lists more than 45,000 clones, about 81% occurring once. Germline loops: CDR1 SEHNR, CDR2 FQNEAQ (reference sequence). The CDR3 is made up of 15 amino acids. Trimming shortened V by 1 base and J by 5 bases, and 13 bases separated the two germline ends. Regarding time point: pretreatment peripheral blood. Patients in the study were battling locally advanced or metastatic urothelial carcinoma. Study-level findings and limits: Pretreatment peripheral blood TCR clonality that fell below the median predicted better survival among the patients studied.

The chain joins TRBV7-9 to TRBJ2-3; perhaps TRBD2 as D (6 bases). The sample consisted of PBMCs, taken around atezolizumab (anti-PD-L1) treatment. This clonotype was sampled from a man in his forties or fifties with urothelial cancer. The CDR3 coding sequence is TGTGCCAGCAGCTTAGTGTCACTAGCCGGAGATACGCAGTATTTT. It codes for CASSLVSLAGDTQYF.